This T cell receptor beta chain originates from a study of T cells in pancreatic ductal adenocarcinoma. Surgery without prior neoadjuvant therapy was the treatment of the selected pancreatic ductal adenocarcinoma patients. The V gene lost 1 base and the J gene lost 4 bases, with 11 bases spanning the gap. There are 15 residues in the CDR3. Germline CDR1 reads SGHAT; CDR2 reads FQNNGV. Method: immunoSEQ multiplex PCR; TCRdb's copy keeps in-frame clones and lacks some. The table has 16,000 or so clones, more than 75% seen once. This sequence joins TRBV11-2 and TRBJ1-5; possible D gene TRBD1, 6 bases. This clonotype originated in a human donor with pancreatic ductal adenocarcinoma. Material: PBMCs. The CDR3 reads CASSLGRQANQPQHF. Here the CDR3 DNA reads TGTGCCAGCAGCTTAGGCCGACAGGCGAATCAGCCCCAGCATTTT.